The next 9 T cell receptor beta chains were all read from a single sample in a study of CD8 T cells in Susac syndrome. RNA totalling roughly 0.5 to 1 ug underwent reverse transcription with random hexamers. TCRdb used MiXCR to reprocess the immunoSEQ multiplex PCR reads, holding one entry per CDR3 protein. Here the sample spans roughly 120,000 distinct CDR3 sequences, just under 95% being singletons. Input material: CD4+ T cells from PBMCs. These TCRs come from a human donor with multiple sclerosis.

The genes are TRBV7-3 and TRBJ1-1, with D uncertain. The CDR3 is made up of 14 amino acids. CDR1 and CDR2 (germline): SGHTA, FQGTGA. V was clipped by 0 bases and J by 7 bases, with 12 bases between them. The CDR3 coding sequence is TGTGCCAGCAGCTTAACAGTAGGCAGTGGTGAAGCTTTCTTT. It codes for CASSLTVGSGEAFF.

The rearrangement links TRBV10-3 to TRBJ1-3, with D tentatively TRBD1 (6 bases). Trimming removed 2 bases at V and 4 bases at J, with 6 bases between. CDR3 length: 13 residues. Germline assignment: CDR1 ENHRY and CDR2 SYGVKD. DNA for the CDR3: TGTGCCATCAGTGAGCAGGGGGGAAACACCATATATTTT. Its translation: CAISEQGGNTIYF.

This chain links TRBV4-2 with TRBJ1-2; TRBD1 agrees at 7 bases. The CDR3 loop spans 15 amino acids. Trimming cost V 2 bases and J 3 bases; bases outside gene matches: 6. CDR1 is LGHNA and CDR2 is YNFKEQ in the germline V gene. CDR3 in DNA: TGTGCCAGCAGCCAACTCCCAGGGGGTGACTATGGCTACACCTTC. This sequence encodes CASSQLPGGDYGYTF.

V usage is TRBV5-1 and J usage is TRBJ2-3; no clear D gene. The V and J ends lost 5 bases and 3 bases respectively, with 16 bases between them. The CDR3 covers 15 residues. Germline CDR1 SGHRS, CDR2 YFSETQ. CDR3 in amino acids: CASSTGPSATDTQYF. In DNA form, the CDR3 reads TGCGCCAGCAGTACCGGGCCGTCGGCTACAGATACGCAGTATTTT.

The rearrangement joins TRBV10-2 to TRBJ1-6, with TRBD1 matching over 11 bases. Losses at the gene ends were 6 bases for V and 7 bases for J; bases not matched to a gene: 11. Germline values: CDR1 WSHSY, CDR2 SAAADI. The CDR3 extends over 17 amino acids. The CDR3 DNA reads as TGCGCCAGCAGGGAAGCCGGGACAGGGGGAGGCAATTCACCCCTCCACTTT. Protein product: CASREAGTGGGNSPLHF.

The chain joins TRBV9 to TRBJ2-2; D is perhaps TRBD2 (6 bases). The CDR3 is made up of 16 amino acids. The V end was cut by 3 bases, the J end by 4 bases, with 16 bases between. Germline lookup yields CDR1 SGDLS and CDR2 YYNGEE. The CDR3 loop is CASSGGLEGSTGELFF. The CDR3 coding sequence is TGTGCCAGCAGCGGAGGGTTGGAGGGGAGCACCGGGGAGCTGTTTTTT.

The chain is built from TRBV27 and TRBJ2-3, with TRBD1 identical over 10 bases. From germline, CDR1 is MNHEY and CDR2 SMNVEV (reference sequence). With 5 bases clipped from V and 0 bases from J, the junction kept 5 bases outside the gene matches. The CDR3 totals 16 residues. CDR3 loop: CASSLTGGYSTDTQYF. The CDR3 region has the DNA TGTGCCAGCAGTCTGACAGGGGGCTATAGCACAGATACGCAGTATTTT.

The rearrangement uses TRBV5-6 and TRBJ1-1, with TRBD1 matching over 8 bases. Trimming took 4 bases from V and 4 from J; bases not matched to a gene: 15. The germline V gene has CDR1 SGHDT and CDR2 YYEEEE. The CDR3 is made up of 17 amino acids. The CDR3: CASSPFGQGALSTEAFF. CDR3 DNA sequence: TGTGCCAGCAGCCCTTTCGGGCAGGGGGCGTTAAGCACTGAAGCTTTCTTT.

The CDR3 sequence is CATSPRLWGVNTGELFF. The CDR3, as DNA: TGTGCCACCAGCCCAAGGTTGTGGGGGGTCAACACCGGGGAGCTGTTTTTT. V and J are TRBV15 and TRBJ2-2; D is possibly TRBD2 (6 bases). Germline-derived CDR1 and CDR2 are LNHNV and YYDKDF (reference sequence). V lost 5 bases and J 2 bases, leaving 18 bases between the germline ends. The CDR3 sequence is 17 residues long.